This record covers a single TCR beta chain. The target of this receptor is not known. Base qualities are not recorded, but no much larger clone differs from it by a single base. The CDR3 sequence holds 15 residues, the cysteine and phenylalanine included. Kept here is only the CDR3 DNA, which spans 45 bases and is read in frame from base 1. From the germline V gene (reference sequence), CDR1 is SGHAT and CDR2 is FQDESV. Trimming takes 5 bases off V and 5 bases off J; junction bases not matched to a gene: 6. The library came from the immunoSEQ multiplex PCR assay. For the original study's pipeline: A statistical classification framework was developed to diagnose cytomegalovirus status using the catalog of TCR beta chain sequences. TCRdb stores this immuneACCESS table with in-frame sequences only. Part of the clones is absent; in the studies checked, under half of the shortfall reflects unresolved V genes, and no reason is known for the rest. V, J and clone size are taken as reported in that table, and D and trimming were inferred from the DNA itself. The sample table shows about 82,000 clones, and just under 95% are seen once. Approximately 0.7% of the sample comes from the top ten.

This sample was taken from a study of cytomegalovirus exposure and HLA in healthy donors (dated 2017 in TCRdb). The study in broad terms: A later analysis indicated that the 120 or so validation repertoires were generated on the platform also employed for the 650 to 850 repertoires of the first cohort. The study aimed to test whether signatures of past pathogen exposure could be identified by cataloging public T cell receptors. A separate validation cohort of about 110 different subjects was used in addition to the roughly 640-subject first cohort. To predict cytomegalovirus infection status, the study brought together high-throughput TCR immunosequencing, statistical association of individual TCRs with disease status, and machine learning. General study outcomes and caveats: A later analysis found that TCRs clustered in the first cohort also tended to co-occur in the 120 validation repertoires, with more than 90% of cluster scores above 0. The classifier was reported to diagnose cytomegalovirus status with high specificity and sensitivity in both the original and validation cohorts. The authors suggested that the approach could potentially be extended to other disease states and immunological phenotypes. A later analysis lacked HLA typing for the validation cohort, so it scored co-occurrence in that cohort across all 120 repertoires. The study listed 150 to 200 TCR beta chains as associated with cytomegalovirus. In vitro tests confirmed that a few of the cytomegalovirus-associated TCR beta chains recognize cytomegalovirus antigens. While some public TCRs were present in many individuals, most TCR sequences turned up only very rarely across donors.

Donors formed part of the validation cohort, which comprised 95 to 150 subjects and was distinct from the first cohort of 550 to 850 subjects. The specimen was PBMCs. The TCR originated in a man between 18 and 35 years old in good health and CMV-seronegative. Recombination linked TRBV11-1 to TRBJ1-3; 10 central bases correspond to TRBD1. The sequenced DNA: TGTGCCAGCAGCCCTGGACAGGGGGTTCGAAACACCATATATTTT. The encoded protein is CASSPGQGVRNTIYF.